The rows below give T cell receptor beta chains drawn from one sample of a study of Ad26.COV2.S vaccination and SARS-CoV-2 variants. Produced via immunoSEQ multiplex PCR; TCRdb's table is partial and in-frame only. The table records about 400,000 clones, about nine tenths of them present only once. Specimen: peripheral blood, collected in a trial of Ad26.COV2.S vaccine versus placebo. The receptors here all came from a person aged 18-65 years who received the Ad26.COV2.S COVID-19 vaccine or a placebo. CDR3s include the opening cysteine and the closing phenylalanine or tryptophan. Each record gives: V gene, J gene, D gene, clone size, CDR3 DNA, CDR3 protein. D genes are given only for firm matches. Not all rows give a size; the values are once, few, many and, for expanded clones, a class.

TRBV5-1	TRBJ2-1	-	-	TGCGCCAGCAGCGGGGGGCTGTCCTACAATGAGCAGTTCTTC	CASSGGLSYNEQFF
TRBV3-1/TRBV3-2	TRBJ1-2	-	few	TGTGCCAGCTCGGAGATTACAGGGAGTGTTGGCTACACCTTC	CASSEITGSVGYTF
TRBV15	TRBJ2-2	-	-	TGTGCCACCAGCAGAGACCTTGGGGCCGGGGAGCTGTTTTTT	CATSRDLGAGELFF
TRBV2	TRBJ1-1	-	-	TGTGCCAGCAGTGAATTATCAGGGGTTGAAGCTTTCTTT	CASSELSGVEAFF
TRBV4-1	TRBJ2-1	-	-	TGCGCCAGCAGCCAAGATGCGCCTTACAATGAGCAGTTCTTC	CASSQDAPYNEQFF
TRBV4-3	TRBJ1-1	-	-	TGCGCCAGCAGCCAAGATTTCGGGCCTGAAGCTTTCTTT	CASSQDFGPEAFF
TRBV2	TRBJ2-7	-	-	TGTGCCAGCAGTGTAGGCGGGGGCAGCTCCTACGAGCAGTACTTC	CASSVGGGSSYEQYF
TRBV6-5	TRBJ1-2	-	-	TGTGCCAGCAGTTACTCGTTCCGGGCGAATGGCTACACCTTC	CASSYSFRANGYTF
TRBV5-1	TRBJ1-2	TRBD1	-	TGCGCCAGCAGCGCAGGACAGGGCCTTGGAAACTATGGCTACACCTTC	CASSAGQGLGNYGYTF
TRBV21-1	TRBJ1-1	-	few	TGTGCCAGCAGCTCCCCTCGATCAAGGGGTGAGGATGAAGCTTTCTTT	CASSSPRSRGEDEAFF
TRBV2	TRBJ2-7	-	-	-	CASSPNVGTGSAYF
TRBV10-2	TRBJ1-6	-	-	TGCGCCAGCAGTGATGCGGCGAATAATTCACCCCTCCACTTT	CASSDAANNSPLHF
TRBV19	TRBJ2-1	-	-	TGTGCCAGTAGTCCCGGGGGGCCGGTCGTCAATGAGCAGTTCTTC	CASSPGGPVVNEQFF
TRBV7-2	TRBJ1-1	-	-	TGTGCCAGCAGCTTACAGGGTAGAATCACTGAAGCTTTCTTT	CASSLQGRITEAFF
TRBV7-9	TRBJ1-5	-	-	TGTGCCAGCAGCCGGGGCCAAAACAATCAGCCCCAGCATTTT	CASSRGQNNQPQHF
TRBV5-1	TRBJ2-3	-	-	TGCGCCAGCAGCTTGGATGAGGGCACAGATACGCAGTATTTT	CASSLDEGTDTQYF
TRBV19	TRBJ1-1	TRBD1	-	TGTGCCACCTCTCAGGGGGCCGCTGAAGCTTTCTTT	CATSQGAAEAFF
TRBV2	TRBJ1-5	-	-	TGTGCCAGCAGTGGATCTGAAGGCGCTAATCAGCCCCAGCATTTT	CASSGSEGANQPQHF
TRBV7-2	TRBJ2-1	-	-	TGTGCCAGCAGCCCCGGGGGTCCCTACAATGAGCAGTTCTTC	CASSPGGPYNEQFF
TRBV30	TRBJ1-1	-	-	TGTGCCTGGAGTGTAACAACACCTACGTCTAACACTGAAGCTTTCTTT	CAWSVTTPTSNTEAFF
TRBV9	TRBJ2-5	TRBD2	-	TGTGCCAGCAGCCCACGGACTAGCGGGGGGGCCGGTGAGACCCAGTACTTC	CASSPRTSGGAGETQYF
TRBV14	TRBJ1-2	TRBD1	many	TGTGCCAGCAGCCCCCTCTCGAAGGGGGCGGGCTATGGCTACACCTTC	CASSPLSKGAGYGYTF
TRBV2	TRBJ2-1	-	-	TGTGCCAGCAGTGAACAGCGGACTTACAATGAGCAGTTCTTC	CASSEQRTYNEQFF
TRBV14	TRBJ2-3	TRBD2	-	TGTGCCAGCAGCCTTAAGACTAGCGGGAAAGATACGCAGTATTTT	CASSLKTSGKDTQYF
TRBV27	TRBJ1-1	TRBD1	once	TGTGCCAGCAGCCAACGCAGGGGGTTGAGGAACACTGAAGCTTTCTTT	CASSQRRGLRNTEAFF
TRBV5-5	TRBJ2-7	-	-	TGTGCCAGCAGCTTGGAACACCACTACGAGCAGTACTTC	CASSLEHHYEQYF
TRBV7-6	TRBJ2-5	-	-	TGTGCCAGCAGTGACGAACGCGTGCGACAGGTAGAGACCCAGTACTTC	CASSDERVRQVETQYF
TRBV19	TRBJ2-2	-	few	TGTGCCAGTGGGCGGGGAGGGAACACCGGGGAGCTGTTTTTT	CASGRGGNTGELFF
TRBV7-6	TRBJ2-3	TRBD2	-	TGTGCCAGCAGCTTAGCGGCTAGCGGGGGGTTGGATACGCAGTATTTT	CASSLAASGGLDTQYF
TRBV18	TRBJ1-2	TRBD1	-	TGTGCCAGCTCACCCGGACAGGGGGTGAGTGGCTACACCTTC	CASSPGQGVSGYTF
TRBV4-1	TRBJ2-7	-	-	TGCGCCAGCAGCCAAGATTTGGGGGCGTGGGAGCAGTACTTC	CASSQDLGAWEQYF
TRBV6-1	TRBJ1-1	-	-	TGTGCCAGCAGTGAACATCTGAACACTGAAGCTTTCTTT	CASSEHLNTEAFF
TRBV19	TRBJ2-1	-	-	TGTGCCAGTAGTATTCGGCAGGTCCCCTTCGATGAGCAGTTCTTC	CASSIRQVPFDEQFF
TRBV4-1	TRBJ1-3	-	-	TGCGCCAGCAGCCAAGAGGGGGGCTTCGCTGGAAACACCATATATTTT	CASSQEGGFAGNTIYF
TRBV6-1	TRBJ2-1	-	-	TGTGCCAGCAGTGAAACCAGCCTCATTGAGCAGTTCTTC	CASSETSLIEQFF
TRBV24-1	TRBJ1-2	-	-	TGTGCCACCAGTGACAGCACAGGAGGTATTAACTATGGCTACACCTTC	CATSDSTGGINYGYTF
TRBV5-1	TRBJ1-3	-	-	TGCGCCAGCAGCACTGTGGGCTCTGGAAACACCATATATTTT	CASSTVGSGNTIYF
TRBV27	TRBJ2-1	-	-	TGTGCCAGCAGTCGTCCCGGGGGTCTCGATGAGCAGTTCTTC	CASSRPGGLDEQFF
TRBV11-1	TRBJ1-2	TRBD1	few	TGTGCCAGCACTCCGGGACAGCACTATGGCTACACCTTC	CASTPGQHYGYTF
TRBV6-5	TRBJ1-6	-	-	TGTGCCAGCACTCTGAATCAGGGGCTCATTTCACCCCTCCACTTT	CASTLNQGLISPLHF
TRBV29-1	TRBJ1-4	-	-	TGCAGCGTTGAATTGGGGGAAAAACTGTTTTTT	CSVELGEKLFF